This TCR beta chain comes out of a study of blood T cell repertoires in COVID-19. The wider study: The United States, Italy and Spain supplied acute and convalescent COVID-19 samples.

CDR1 is LGHNA, CDR2 YNFKEQ, per germline. Trimming at V came to 0 bases and at J to 5 bases, leaving 7 bases not matched to a gene. The CDR3 has 17 residues. Using immunoSEQ multiplex PCR, the repertoire was profiled, and TCRdb retains in-frame clones only, with some absent. This repertoire shows nearly 80,000 clones, about four fifths found once; its top ten account for 30% to 45%. What was sequenced was peripheral blood. This rearrangement joins TRBV4-2 to TRBJ1-4; 9 bases are shared with TRBD1. The TCR comes from a woman in her 70s with acute or convalescent COVID-19. CDR3 protein: CASSQDWGGTGNEKLFF. CDR3 bases: TGTGCCAGCAGCCAAGATTGGGGCGGGACAGGGAATGAAAAACTGTTTTTT.